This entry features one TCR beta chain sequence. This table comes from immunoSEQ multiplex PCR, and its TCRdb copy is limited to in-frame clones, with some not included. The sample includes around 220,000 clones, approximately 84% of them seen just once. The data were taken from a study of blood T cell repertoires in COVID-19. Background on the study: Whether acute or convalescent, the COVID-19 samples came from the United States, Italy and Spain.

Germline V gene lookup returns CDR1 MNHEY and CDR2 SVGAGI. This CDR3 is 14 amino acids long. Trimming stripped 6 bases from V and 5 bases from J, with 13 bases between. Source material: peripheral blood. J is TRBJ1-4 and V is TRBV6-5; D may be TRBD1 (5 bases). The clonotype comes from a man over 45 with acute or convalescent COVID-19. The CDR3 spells CASREGPSNEKLFF. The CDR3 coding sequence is TGTGCCAGCAGGGAGGGACCGTCAAATGAAAAACTGTTTTTT.